The text below deals with one T cell receptor beta chain. Its antigen is not known. These data are taken from a study of beta chain features in type 1 diabetes. As for the study in general: Age and gender were similar between patients and healthy donors, as were cell yields. Study findings and constraints: Across all four CD4+ subsets, people with type 1 diabetes showed modestly shorter TCRB CDR3s.

Expressed TCRB transcripts were sequenced, since all the RNA that had been isolated was reverse transcribed. An average of about 3.4 million reads was obtained for naive, central memory and regulatory T cell samples. The data were produced by immunoSEQ multiplex PCR, yet TCRdb's version contains in-frame clones alone and is incomplete. The repertoire holds some 660,000 clones, about an eighth seen once, with 0.035% to 0.045% in the top ten. CD4+ naive, central memory, regulatory and stem cell-like memory cells were sorted via CD45RO/CCR7/CD25/CD127/CD95/CD27. Germline CDR1 reads GTSNPN; CDR2 reads SVGIG (reference sequence). Losses at the gene ends were 3 bases for V and 2 bases for J; bases not matched to a gene: 7. The length of the CDR3 is 15 residues.

The sample was naive CD4+ T cells from blood. V gene TRBV30 combines with J gene TRBJ2-3, with 8 bases matching TRBD1. This TCR was sampled from a man between 18 and 29 years old with type 1 diabetes. For the CDR3, the DNA is TGTGCCTGGAGATGGACAGGGATATACACAGATACGCAGTATTTT. It yields the protein CAWRWTGIYTDTQYF.